A single sample gave rise to the 20 T cell receptor beta chains below, sequenced in a study of shared clonotypes between healthy human individuals. Sequencing used immunoSEQ multiplex PCR; TCRdb keeps in-frame clones, though not all of them. The profile shows approximately 500,000 clones, 60% to 80% of them singletons. The material sequenced was PBMCs. The receptors come from a woman in her thirties or forties in good health. Some clones in this sample may be carry-over from other donors' samples.

For this clone: Its ends do not fully match the called genes, so a read error is possible. V is TRBV2 and J is TRBJ2-7; TRBD1 aligns across 7 bases. The CDR3 is made up of 11 amino acids. Germline CDR1 is SNHLY and CDR2 is FYNNEI. CDR3 sequence (DNA): TGTGCCAGCAGTGAAGCAGGACAGGATTCCTTC. Its translation is CASSEAGQDSF.

The table lists this clone with a count of one. The V gene is TRBV4-3, the J gene TRBJ2-2, with 10 bases fitting TRBD2. CDR1 and CDR2 from the germline V gene are LGHNA and YSLEER. The CDR3 is 18 amino acids. Trimming removed 1 base from V and 2 bases from J; junction bases left unmatched: 7. CDR3 in DNA: TGCGCCAGCAGCCAAGCCCTAGCGGGAGTATTAAACACCGGGGAGCTGTTTTTT. Encoded protein: CASSQALAGVLNTGELFF.

The V gene is TRBV18, the J gene TRBJ2-3; a weak D match, TRBD1 (6 bases). In germline, CDR1 is KGHSH, CDR2 LQKENI. Trimming pared 2 bases from V and 8 bases from J, leaving 20 bases between. The CDR3 has 16 amino acids. The CDR3 here is CASSPVRGTQLSTQYF. In DNA, the CDR3 is TGTGCCAGCTCACCAGTGAGGGGGACCCAGCTTAGTACGCAGTATTTT.

This chain joins TRBV21-1 and TRBJ2-2; TRBD2, as called in the table, went unchecked against the DNA. TRBV21-1 is a listed pseudogene. The CDR3 runs 14 residues. In DNA, the CDR3 is TGTGCCTTTAACCGCGGGAGGGCCACCGGGGAGCTGTTTTTT. Translation: CAFNRGRATGELFF.

The rearrangement links TRBV27 to TRBJ2-7; 8 bases are shared with TRBD1. CDR1 is MNHEY, CDR2 SMNVEV, per germline (reference sequence). After removal of 5 bases from V and 2 bases from J, the junction contained 11 bases not matched to a gene. The CDR3 is 16 residues long. The CDR3 DNA sequence: TGTGCCAGCAGTCTGCAGGGGGCTTCACCAACCTACGAGCAGTACTTC. Its translation is CASSLQGASPTYEQYF.

The chain employs TRBV6-6 and TRBJ2-6; the match to TRBD1 covers 8 bases. The CDR3 sequence is 15 residues long. Unmatched junction bases numbered 8, after V lost 11 bases and J lost 2 bases. CDR1 is MNHNY and CDR2 is SVGAGI in the germline V gene (reference sequence). CDR3 DNA sequence: TGTGCCCACGGACAGGGTATTACTGGGGCCAACGTCCTGACTTTC. Translation: CAHGQGITGANVLTF.

In nucleotides, the CDR3 is TGCGCCAGCAGCCAAGATGCAGGCCACTCTGGAAACACCATATATTTT. Translation: CASSQDAGHSGNTIYF. This sequence joins TRBV4-3 and TRBJ1-3; no clear D gene. V dropped 0 bases and J dropped 0 bases, with 9 bases sitting between them. The CDR3 length is 16 residues. Per the germline V gene, CDR1 is LGHNA and CDR2 is YSLEER.

The CDR3 protein is CASSIGLTNQPQHF. Written as DNA, the CDR3 is TGTGCCAGTAGTATCGGCCTAACCAATCAGCCCCAGCATTTT. This chain joins TRBV19 and TRBJ1-5; D ambiguous. The CDR3 length is 14 residues. The V and J ends lost 3 bases and 3 bases respectively, with 9 bases between them. Germline CDR1 is LNHDA and CDR2 is SQIVND (reference sequence).

The chain is built from TRBV9 and TRBJ1-3; the D is unclear. V dropped 4 bases and J dropped 0 bases, with 14 bases sitting between them. From germline, CDR1 is SGDLS and CDR2 YYNGEE. The CDR3 runs 16 residues. The CDR3 DNA follows: TGTGCCAGCAGCCCCGATGTTTGGTCCTCTGGAAACACCATATATTTT. It encodes CASSPDVWSSGNTIYF.

This clone has more than one count but fewer than ten. The chain links TRBV7-2 to TRBJ1-1; no clear D. V shed 2 bases and J shed 8 bases, with 12 bases lying between them. CDR3 length equals 13 residues. CDR1 is SGHTA, CDR2 FQGNSA, per germline. Written as DNA, the CDR3 is TGTGCCAGCAGCTTACTGGTAAACCGGGAAGCTTTCTTT. Amino acid sequence: CASSLLVNREAFF. Variable domain in full (rest from reference TRBV7-2 and TRBJ1-1): GAGVSQSPSNKVTEKGKDVELRCDPISGHTALYWYRQSLGQGLEFLIYFQGNSAPDKSGLPSDRFSAERTGGSVSTLTIQRTQQEDSAVYLCASSLLVNREAFFGQGTRLTVV.

V gene TRBV27 combines with J gene TRBJ2-5; D could derive from TRBD1 or TRBD2 (5 bases each). The germline V and J ends were trimmed by 4 bases and 5 bases, with 17 bases remaining between them. There are 15 residues in the CDR3. In germline, CDR1 is MNHEY, CDR2 SMNVEV (reference sequence). The CDR3 region is CASSYTRGFGETQYF. The DNA for the CDR3 is TGTGCCAGCAGTTACACTAGGGGCTTCGGTGAGACCCAGTACTTC.

This clone was recorded a few times. The chain joins TRBV2 to TRBJ2-3, with a tentative D call TRBD2 (6 bases). V lost 8 bases, J lost 4 bases, and 16 bases lay in between. Per the germline V gene, CDR1 is SNHLY and CDR2 is FYNNEI. The CDR3 has 14 residues. The CDR3 sequence: CASGSTSFADTQYF. Here the CDR3 DNA reads TGTGCCAGCGGCTCGACTAGTTTTGCAGATACGCAGTATTTT.

The genes are TRBV7-2 and TRBJ2-7; 14 bases agree with TRBD2. Trimming took 5 bases from V and 2 from J; bases not matched to a gene: 14. The CDR3 contains 19 residues. Germline lookup yields CDR1 SGHTA and CDR2 FQGNSA. CDR3 protein: CASSQDGGTSGSRPYEQYF. The DNA of the CDR3 is TGTGCCAGCAGCCAAGATGGGGGGACTAGCGGGAGTCGACCCTACGAGCAGTACTTC.

J is TRBJ2-2 and V is TRBV14; D is ambiguous. CDR3 length: 16 amino acids. Trimming pared 3 bases from V and 4 bases from J, leaving 15 bases between. CDR1 is SGHDN and CDR2 is FVKESK in the germline V gene. CDR3 DNA: TGTGCCAGCAGCCACAAAGTTGGCAGGTTCACCGGGGAGCTGTTTTTT. Amino acids: CASSHKVGRFTGELFF. Complete variable domain (other parts from reference TRBV14 and TRBJ2-2): EAGVTQFPSHSVIEKGQTVTLRCDPISGHDNLYWYRRVMGKEIKFLLHFVKESKQDESGMPNNRFLAERTGGTYSTLKVQPAELEDSGVYFCASSHKVGRFTGELFFGEGSRLTVL.

The V and J genes are TRBV28 and TRBJ2-1, with D hard to call. Germline CDR1 is MDHEN and CDR2 is SYDVKM. V lost 3 bases to trimming and J lost 6 bases, with 6 bases between them. The CDR3 sequence is 12 residues long. The CDR3 DNA follows: TGTGCCAGCAGTTTCAGTGGCAATGAGCAGTTCTTC. Amino acid sequence: CASSFSGNEQFF. Using reference TRBV28 and TRBJ2-1 for the parts outside the CDR3, the full variable domain is DVKVTQSSRYLVKRTGEKVFLECVQDMDHENMFWYRQDPGLGLRLIYFSYDVKMKEKGDIPEGYSVSREKKERFSLILESASTNQTSMYLCASSFSGNEQFFGPGTRLTVL.

V and J are TRBV25-1 and TRBJ2-5; the D gene could be TRBD1 or TRBD2 (5 bases each). The CDR3 totals 12 residues. Germline-derived CDR1 and CDR2 are MGHDK and SYGVNS. The ends were cut back, 7 bases at V and 9 bases at J, with 15 bases in the middle. CDR3 sequence reads: CASMGVSGAQYF. DNA of the CDR3: TGTGCCAGCATGGGGGTGTCTGGGGCCCAGTACTTC.

This chain links TRBV7-6 with TRBJ2-3; 7 bases are shared with TRBD2. Germline V gives CDR1 SGHVS, CDR2 FNYEAQ. The length of the CDR3 is 15 residues. The trim removed 0 bases at V and 3 bases at J, leaving 3 bases unmatched. This CDR3 reads CASSLAGRVTDTQYF. The CDR3 bases are TGTGCCAGCAGCTTAGCGGGGAGGGTGACAGATACGCAGTATTTT.

This chain joins TRBV6-1 and TRBJ2-7; D is unresolved. Trimming shortened V by 2 bases and J by 3 bases, and 14 bases separated the two germline ends. CDR3 length: 15 amino acids. The germline CDR1 and CDR2 sequences are MNHNS and SASEGT. CDR3 loop: CASSENRNDHYEQYF. The CDR3 DNA follows: TGTGCCAGCAGTGAAAACCGGAATGACCACTACGAGCAGTACTTC.

A word on this clone: Other DNA sequences in the sample encode the same CDR3. V gene TRBV11-2 combines with J gene TRBJ1-5, with unresolved D. Deletions cut 0 bases from V and 6 bases from J, with 6 bases between. CDR1 is SGHAT, CDR2 FQNNGV, per germline. The CDR3 totals 13 residues. As DNA, the CDR3 is TGTGCCAGCAGCTTAGATTTGGGTCAGCCCCAGCATTTT. Translation: CASSLDLGQPQHF.

The chain couples TRBV19 to TRBJ2-4, with 8 positions matching TRBD2. The CDR3 totals 14 residues. The V gene end was trimmed by 1 base and the J gene end by 8 bases; junction bases not matched to a gene: 4. The germline V gene encodes CDR1 LNHDA and CDR2 SQIVND (reference sequence). Here the CDR3 reads CASSIGYGGDIQYF. CDR3 nucleotide sequence: TGTGCCAGTAGTATAGGCTACGGGGGGGACATTCAGTACTTC. Filled out from reference TRBV19 and TRBJ2-4, the complete variable domain reads DGGITQSPKYLFRKEGQNVTLSCEQNLNHDAMYWYRQDPGQGLRLIYYSQIVNDFQKGDIAEGYSVSREKKESFPLTVTSAQKNPTAFYLCASSIGYGGDIQYFGAGTRLSVL.